The source of this T cell receptor (beta chain) is a study of blood T cell repertoires in COVID-19. Study overall: From the United States, Italy and Spain came samples of acute and convalescent COVID-19. The cDNA or gDNA used as material had been derived from T cells, B-cell-depleted T cells, or PBMCs.

This clone showed up just once. The repertoire was sequenced with immunoSEQ multiplex PCR; TCRdb's copy has only in-frame clones and lacks some. Seen here are under 400,000 clones, around 90% observed once, and the top ten hold around 7%. The clonotype was recovered from a man between 18 and 35 years old with active or convalescent COVID-19. The source material was peripheral blood.

CDR3 DNA: TGTGCCAGCAGTAACAGGGGTAATCAGCCCCAGCATTTT. It yields the protein CASSNRGNQPQHF. The chain uses TRBV27 and TRBJ1-5; 7 positions agree with TRBD1. V shed 5 bases, J shed 4 bases, and the junction held 2 bases outside the gene matches. The CDR3 runs 13 residues. CDR1 and CDR2 from the germline V gene are MNHEY and SMNVEV (reference sequence).